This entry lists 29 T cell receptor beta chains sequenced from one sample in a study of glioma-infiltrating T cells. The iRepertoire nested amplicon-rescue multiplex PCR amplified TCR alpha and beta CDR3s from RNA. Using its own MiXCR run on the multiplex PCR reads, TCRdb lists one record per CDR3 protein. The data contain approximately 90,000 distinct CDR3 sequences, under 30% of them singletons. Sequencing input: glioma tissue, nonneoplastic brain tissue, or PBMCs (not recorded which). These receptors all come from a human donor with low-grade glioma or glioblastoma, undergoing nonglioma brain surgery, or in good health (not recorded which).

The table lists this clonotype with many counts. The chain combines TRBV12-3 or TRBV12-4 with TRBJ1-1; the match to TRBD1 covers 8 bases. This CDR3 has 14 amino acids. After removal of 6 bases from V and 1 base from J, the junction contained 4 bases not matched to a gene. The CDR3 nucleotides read TGTGCCAGCAGGCCGGGACAGGAGAACACTGAAGCTTTCTTT. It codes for CASRPGQENTEAFF.

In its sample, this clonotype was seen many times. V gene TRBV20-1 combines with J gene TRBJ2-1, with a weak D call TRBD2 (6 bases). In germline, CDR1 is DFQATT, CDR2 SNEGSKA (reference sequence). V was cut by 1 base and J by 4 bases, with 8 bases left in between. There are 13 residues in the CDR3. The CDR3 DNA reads TGCAGTGCTAGAGTGGGGACTTACAATGAGCAGTTCTTC. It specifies CSARVGTYNEQFF.

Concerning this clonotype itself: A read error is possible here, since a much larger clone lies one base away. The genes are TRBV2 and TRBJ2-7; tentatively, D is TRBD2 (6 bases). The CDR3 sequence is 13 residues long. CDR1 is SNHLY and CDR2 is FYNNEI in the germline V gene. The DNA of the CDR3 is TGTGCCAGCAGTGGACTAGGCTCCTACGAGCAGAACTTC. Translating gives CASSGLGSYEQNF.

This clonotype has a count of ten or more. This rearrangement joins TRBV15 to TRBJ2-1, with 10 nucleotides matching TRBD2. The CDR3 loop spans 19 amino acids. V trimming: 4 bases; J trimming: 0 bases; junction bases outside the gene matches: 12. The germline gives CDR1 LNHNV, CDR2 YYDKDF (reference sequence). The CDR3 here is CATSTPRSGRALSYNEQFF. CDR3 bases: TGTGCCACCAGCACGCCCAGGAGCGGGAGGGCCCTCTCCTACAATGAGCAGTTCTTC.

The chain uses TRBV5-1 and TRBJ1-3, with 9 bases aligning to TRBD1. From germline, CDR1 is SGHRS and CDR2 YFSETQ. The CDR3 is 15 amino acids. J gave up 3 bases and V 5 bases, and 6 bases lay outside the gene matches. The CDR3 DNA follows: TGCGCCAGCAGGGGACAGGGACTAAGTGGAAACACCATATATTTT. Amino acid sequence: CASRGQGLSGNTIYF. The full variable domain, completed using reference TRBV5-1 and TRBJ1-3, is KAGVTQTPRYLIKTRGQQVTLSCSPISGHRSVSWYQQTPGQGLQFLFEYFSETQRNKGNFPGRFSGRQFSNSRSEMNVSTLELGDSALYLCASRGQGLSGNTIYFGEGSWLTVV.

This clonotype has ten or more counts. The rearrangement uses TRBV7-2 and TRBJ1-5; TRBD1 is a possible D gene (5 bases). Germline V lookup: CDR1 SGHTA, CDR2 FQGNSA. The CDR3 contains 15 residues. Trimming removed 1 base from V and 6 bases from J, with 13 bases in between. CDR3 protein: CASSLDGDSSQPQHF. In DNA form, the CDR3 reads TGTGCCAGCAGCTTAGACGGGGACTCCAGTCAGCCCCAGCATTTT.

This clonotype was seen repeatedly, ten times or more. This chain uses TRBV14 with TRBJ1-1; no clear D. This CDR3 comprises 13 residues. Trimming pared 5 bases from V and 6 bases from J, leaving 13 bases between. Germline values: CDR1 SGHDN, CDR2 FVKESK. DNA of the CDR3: TGTGCCAGCAGCTTCCGAAGGGCGCCTGAAGCTTTCTTT. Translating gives CASSFRRAPEAFF.

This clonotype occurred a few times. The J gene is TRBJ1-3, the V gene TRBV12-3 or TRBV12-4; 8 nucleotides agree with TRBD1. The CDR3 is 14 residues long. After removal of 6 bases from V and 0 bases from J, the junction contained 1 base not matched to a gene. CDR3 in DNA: TGTGCCAGCAGGGACAGGGCCTCTGGAAACACCATATATTTT. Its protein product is CASRDRASGNTIYF.

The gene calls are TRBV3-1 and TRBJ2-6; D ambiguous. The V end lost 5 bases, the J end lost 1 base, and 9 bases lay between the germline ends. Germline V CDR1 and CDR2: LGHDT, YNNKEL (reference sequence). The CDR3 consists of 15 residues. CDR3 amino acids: CASSYPVSGANVLTF. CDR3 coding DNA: TGTGCCAGCAGCTACCCAGTATCTGGGGCCAACGTCCTGACTTTC.

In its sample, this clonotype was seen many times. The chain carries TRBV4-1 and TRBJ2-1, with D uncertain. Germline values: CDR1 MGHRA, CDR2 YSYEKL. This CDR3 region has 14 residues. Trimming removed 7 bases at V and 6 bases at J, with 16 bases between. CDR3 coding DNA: TGCGCCAGCACTCCTTTATGGGGTACCAATGAGCAGTTCTTC. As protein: CASTPLWGTNEQFF.

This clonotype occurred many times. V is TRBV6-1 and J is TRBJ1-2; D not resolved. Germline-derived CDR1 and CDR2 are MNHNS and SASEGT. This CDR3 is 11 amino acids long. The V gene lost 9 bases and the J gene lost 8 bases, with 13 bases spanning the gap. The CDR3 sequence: CASWDIRGYTF. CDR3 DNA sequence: TGTGCCAGTTGGGATATCAGGGGCTACACCTTC.

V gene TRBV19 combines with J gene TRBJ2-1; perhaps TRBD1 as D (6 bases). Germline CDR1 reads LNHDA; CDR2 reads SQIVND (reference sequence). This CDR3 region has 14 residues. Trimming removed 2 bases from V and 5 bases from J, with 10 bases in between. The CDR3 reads CASSIRQGNNEQFF. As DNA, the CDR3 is TGTGCCAGTAGTATAAGGCAGGGGAACAATGAGCAGTTCTTC. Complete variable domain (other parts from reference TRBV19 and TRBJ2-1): DGGITQSPKYLFRKEGQNVTLSCEQNLNHDAMYWYRQDPGQGLRLIYYSQIVNDFQKGDIAEGYSVSREKKESFPLTVTSAQKNPTAFYLCASSIRQGNNEQFFGPGTRLTVL.

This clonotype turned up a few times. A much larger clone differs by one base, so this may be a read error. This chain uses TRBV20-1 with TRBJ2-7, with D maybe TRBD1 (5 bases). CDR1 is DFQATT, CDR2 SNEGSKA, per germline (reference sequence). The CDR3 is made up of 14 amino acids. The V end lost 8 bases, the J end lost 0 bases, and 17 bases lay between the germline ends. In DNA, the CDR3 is TGCAGTACTAATCTAGACAGCCGCTCCTACGAGCAGTACTTC. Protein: CSTNLDSRSYEQYF.

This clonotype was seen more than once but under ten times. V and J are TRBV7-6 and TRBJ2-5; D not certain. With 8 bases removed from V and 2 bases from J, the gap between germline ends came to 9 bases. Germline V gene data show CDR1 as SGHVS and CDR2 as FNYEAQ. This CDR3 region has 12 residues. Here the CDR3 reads CASSSLQETQYF. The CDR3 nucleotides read TGTGCCAGCTCTTCGTTACAAGAGACCCAGTACTTC. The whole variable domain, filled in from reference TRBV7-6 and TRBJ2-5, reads GAGVSQSPRYKVTKRGQDVALRCDPISGHVSLYWYRQALGQGPEFLTYFNYEAQQDKSGLPNDRFSAERPEGSISTLTIQRTEQRDSAMYRCASSSLQETQYFGPGTRLLVL.

The CDR3 DNA reads TGTGCCAGCACCCTAGCGGGGGGGCGTAATGAGCAGTTCTTC. Encoded protein: CASTLAGGRNEQFF. The V call is TRBV27, the J call TRBJ2-1; TRBD2 agrees at 12 bases. Germline V gives CDR1 MNHEY, CDR2 SMNVEV (reference sequence). The CDR3 loop spans 14 amino acids. Trimming cost V 7 bases and J 7 bases; bases outside gene matches: 5.

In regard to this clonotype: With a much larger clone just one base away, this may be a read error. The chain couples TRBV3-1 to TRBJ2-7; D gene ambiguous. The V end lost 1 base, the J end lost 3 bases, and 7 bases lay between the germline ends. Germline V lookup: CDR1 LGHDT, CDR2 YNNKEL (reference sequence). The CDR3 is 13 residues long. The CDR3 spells CASSQATHYEQYF. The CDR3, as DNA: TGTGCCAGCAGCCAAGCTACCCACTACGAGCAGTACTTC.

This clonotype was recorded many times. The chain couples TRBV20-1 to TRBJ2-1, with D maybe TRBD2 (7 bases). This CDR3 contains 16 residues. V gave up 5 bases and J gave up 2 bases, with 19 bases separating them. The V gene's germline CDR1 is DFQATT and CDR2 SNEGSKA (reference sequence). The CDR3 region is CSAPGRGGGAYNEQFF. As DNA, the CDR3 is TGCAGTGCTCCGGGCCGGGGAGGGGGGGCCTACAATGAGCAGTTCTTC.

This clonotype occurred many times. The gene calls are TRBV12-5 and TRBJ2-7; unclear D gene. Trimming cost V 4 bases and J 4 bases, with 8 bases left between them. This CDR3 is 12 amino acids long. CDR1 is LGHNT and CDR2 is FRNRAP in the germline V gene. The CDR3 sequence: CASGSSSYEQYF. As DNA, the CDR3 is TGTGCTAGTGGTTCCTCCTCGTACGAGCAGTACTTC.

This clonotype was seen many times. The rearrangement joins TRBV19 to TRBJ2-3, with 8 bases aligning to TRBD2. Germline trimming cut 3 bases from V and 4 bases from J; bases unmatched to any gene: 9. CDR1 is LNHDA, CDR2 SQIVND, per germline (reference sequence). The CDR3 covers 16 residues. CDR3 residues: CASSMAGAGGPDTQYF. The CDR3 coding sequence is TGTGCCAGTAGTATGGCTGGCGCGGGAGGTCCAGATACGCAGTATTTT.

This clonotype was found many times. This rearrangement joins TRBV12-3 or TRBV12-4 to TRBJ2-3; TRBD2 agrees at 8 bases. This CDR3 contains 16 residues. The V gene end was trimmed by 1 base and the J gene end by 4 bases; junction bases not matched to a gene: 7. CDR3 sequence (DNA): TGTGCCAGCAGTTTAGACACGTCGCGGGGGGCAGATACGCAGTATTTT. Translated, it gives CASSLDTSRGADTQYF.

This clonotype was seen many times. For the CDR3, the DNA is TGTGCCAGCAGTCAACCGGGACAGGGTTTGTCACCCCTCCACTTT. Translated: CASSQPGQGLSPLHF. The chain carries TRBV27 and TRBJ1-6; TRBD1 aligns across 9 bases. The J segment lost 10 bases and the V segment lost 5 bases, leaving 9 bases of the junction unmatched. CDR3 length: 15 amino acids. CDR1 is MNHEY, CDR2 SMNVEV, per germline (reference sequence).

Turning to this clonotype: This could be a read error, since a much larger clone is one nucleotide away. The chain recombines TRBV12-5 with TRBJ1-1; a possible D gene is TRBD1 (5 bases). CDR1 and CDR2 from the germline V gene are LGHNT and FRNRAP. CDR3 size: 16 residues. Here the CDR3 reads CASGSAEGHFNTEPFF. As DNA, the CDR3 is TGTGCTAGTGGTTCCGCCGAGGGGCACTTTAACACTGAACCTTTCTTT.

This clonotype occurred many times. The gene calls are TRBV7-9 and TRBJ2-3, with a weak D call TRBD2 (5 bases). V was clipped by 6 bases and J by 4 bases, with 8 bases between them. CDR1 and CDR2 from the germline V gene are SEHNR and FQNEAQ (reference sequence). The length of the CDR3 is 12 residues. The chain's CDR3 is CASRFGADTQYF. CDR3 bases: TGTGCCAGCAGATTCGGGGCAGATACGCAGTATTTT.

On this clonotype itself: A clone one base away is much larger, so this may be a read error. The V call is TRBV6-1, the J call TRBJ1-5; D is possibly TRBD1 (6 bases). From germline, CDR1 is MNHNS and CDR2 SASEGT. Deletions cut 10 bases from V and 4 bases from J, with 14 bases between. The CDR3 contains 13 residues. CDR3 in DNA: TGTGCCATCAGCGGAGGGGGGAATCAGCCCCAGCATTTT. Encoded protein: CAISGGGNQPQHF.

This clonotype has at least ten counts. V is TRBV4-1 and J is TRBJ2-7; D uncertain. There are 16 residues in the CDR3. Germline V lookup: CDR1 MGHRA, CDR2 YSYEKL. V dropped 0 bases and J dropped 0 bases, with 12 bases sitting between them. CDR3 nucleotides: TGCGCCAGCAGCCAAGAGGCCGGGTTAAGCTCCTACGAGCAGTACTTC. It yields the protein CASSQEAGLSSYEQYF.

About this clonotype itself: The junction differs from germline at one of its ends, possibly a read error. The CDR3 DNA sequence: TGTGCCAGCAGTTACTCGACACGGTATAAGTCACCCTTCCACTTT. Its translation is CASSYSTRYKSPFHF. The V call is TRBV6-5, the J call TRBJ1-6; D uncertain. The germline V gene has CDR1 MNHEY and CDR2 SVGAGI. The CDR3 length is 15 residues.

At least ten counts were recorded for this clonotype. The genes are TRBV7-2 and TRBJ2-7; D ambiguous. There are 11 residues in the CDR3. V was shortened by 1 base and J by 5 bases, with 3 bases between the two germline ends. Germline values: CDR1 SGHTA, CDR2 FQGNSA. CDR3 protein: CASSLVDEQYF. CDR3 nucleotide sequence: TGTGCCAGCAGCTTAGTGGACGAGCAGTACTTC.

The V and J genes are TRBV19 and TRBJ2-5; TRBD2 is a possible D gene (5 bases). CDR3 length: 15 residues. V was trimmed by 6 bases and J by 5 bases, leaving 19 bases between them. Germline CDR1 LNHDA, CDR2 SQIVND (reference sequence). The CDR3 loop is CASREEPRAAETQYF. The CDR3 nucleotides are TGTGCCAGTAGAGAAGAACCGCGGGCGGCGGAGACCCAGTACTTC.

CDR3 region: CASSLRPGLVAKNIQFF. The DNA of the CDR3 is TGTGCCAGCAGCTTACGCCCGGGACTAGTAGCCAAAAACATTCAGTTCTTC. This chain links TRBV7-2 with TRBJ2-1; TRBD2 matches at 8 bases. The germline gives CDR1 SGHTA, CDR2 FQGNSA. Trimming at V came to 2 bases and at J to 13 bases, leaving 19 bases not matched to a gene. This CDR3 is 17 amino acids long.